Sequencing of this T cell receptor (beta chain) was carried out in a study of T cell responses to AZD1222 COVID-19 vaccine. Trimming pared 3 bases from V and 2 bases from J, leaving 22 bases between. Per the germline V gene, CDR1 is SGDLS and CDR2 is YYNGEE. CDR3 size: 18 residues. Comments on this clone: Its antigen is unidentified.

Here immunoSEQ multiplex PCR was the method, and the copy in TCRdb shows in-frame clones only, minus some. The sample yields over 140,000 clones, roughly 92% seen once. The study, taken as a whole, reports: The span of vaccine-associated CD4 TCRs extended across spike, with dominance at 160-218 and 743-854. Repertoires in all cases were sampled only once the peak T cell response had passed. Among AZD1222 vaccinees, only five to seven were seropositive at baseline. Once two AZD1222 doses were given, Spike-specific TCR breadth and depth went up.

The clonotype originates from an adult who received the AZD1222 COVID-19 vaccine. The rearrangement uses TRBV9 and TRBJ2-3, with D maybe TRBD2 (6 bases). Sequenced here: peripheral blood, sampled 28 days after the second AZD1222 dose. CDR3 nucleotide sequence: TGTGCCAGCAGCGGATATGCGGGGTGGGGAGTAGACACAGATACGCAGTATTTT. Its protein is CASSGYAGWGVDTDTQYF.